The 27 T cell receptor beta chains below all came from one sample that was sequenced in a study of T cells in women clearing cervical HPV infection (dated by TCRdb to 2016 to 2019). Library preparation was by the immunoSEQ multiplex PCR assay. TCRdb limited this immuneACCESS table to in-frame rearrangements with V and J called. A share of clones is missing; checked studies link under half to unresolved V genes, and the rest is unexplained. This specimen's table enumerates 44,000 or so clones. The top ten hold 0.95% to 1% of the sample. The sequenced sample consisted of blood buffy coat. All receptors come from a woman aged 18 to 75 with a cervical HPV16 infection that either progressed to CIN3+ or cleared (not recorded which).

Concerning this clone: The DNA ends 3 residues before the CDR3 does, and the rest of the CDR3 is filled in from the germline J gene. The genes are TRBV5-1 and TRBJ1-5; 7 bases align to TRBD1. CDR1 is SGHRS, CDR2 YFSETQ, per germline. There are 16 residues in the CDR3. The V and J ends lost 0 bases and 4 bases, in that order; junction bases with no gene match: 7. The covered CDR3 bases are TGCGCCAGCAGCTTGGCCCCCGGGACAGAAAATCAGCCC. It specifies CASSLAPGTENQP. The CDR3 as a whole reads CASSLAPGTENQPQHF.

Concerning this clone itself: The read halts 3 residues ahead of the CDR3 end, with the missing end drawn from the germline J gene. The chain uses TRBV19 and TRBJ2-5; 12 bases match TRBD2. CDR1 and CDR2 from the germline V gene are LNHDA and SQIVND (reference sequence). The CDR3 loop spans 14 amino acids. Trimming took 7 bases from V and 5 from J; bases not matched to a gene: 5. CDR3 DNA, as far as it was read: TGTGCCAGTAACATAGGACTAGCGGGGGAGACC. Translating it yields CASNIGLAGET. The entire CDR3 protein is CASNIGLAGETQYF.

A word on this clone: The CDR3 extends 3 residues past the end of the read, so its final part is completed from the germline J gene. The chain uses TRBV2 and TRBJ2-1; TRBD1 might be the D (6 bases). This CDR3 region has 14 residues. Germline CDR1 SNHLY, CDR2 FYNNEI. Trimming took off 4 bases at V and 3 bases at J, with 10 bases between the two ends. The DNA read from the CDR3 is TGTGCCAGCAGTGCGGGACATAGCTACAATGAG. Its protein is CASSAGHSYNE. The CDR3 reads in full as CASSAGHSYNEQFF.

Of note for this clone: The observed sequence ends 3 residues before the CDR3 terminus, with the missing tail filled in from the germline J gene. The gene calls are TRBV20-1 and TRBJ1-2; possible D gene TRBD1, 5 bases. Trimming removed 1 base at V and 5 bases at J, with 11 bases between. This CDR3 region has 13 residues. CDR1 is DFQATT, CDR2 SNEGSKA, per germline (reference sequence). CDR3 in amino acids: CSARGQSPYGYTF. CDR3 bases read: TGCAGTGCTAGAGGACAGAGCCCATATGGC.

Notes on this clone: The missing CDR3 end, 3 residues past where the read stops, is filled in from the germline J gene. The V and J genes are TRBV18 and TRBJ1-2, with TRBD1 as a possible D gene (6 bases). The CDR3 length is 14 residues. CDR1 and CDR2 (germline): KGHSH, LQKENI. V lost 6 bases to trimming and J lost 2 bases, with 13 bases between them. The covered CDR3 bases are TGTGCCAGCTCTCAGGGGAGTGGGAACTATGGC. It is translated as CASSQGSGNYG. The CDR3 in its entirety is CASSQGSGNYGYTF.

Regarding this clone: The read ends 3 residues shy of where the CDR3 ends; the end is completed using the germline J gene. This chain joins TRBV5-1 and TRBJ2-6, with 8 bases matching TRBD2. Germline assignment: CDR1 SGHRS and CDR2 YFSETQ. The V and J ends lost 4 bases and 1 base, in that order; junction bases with no gene match: 19. The CDR3 spans 21 residues. The CDR3 sequence: CASSPTGVERGFVSGANVLTF. The CDR3 bases that were read are TGCGCCAGCAGCCCCACAGGAGTTGAGCGGGGGTTTGTATCTGGGGCCAACGTC.

In regard to this clone: The CDR3 end lies 3 residues beyond the end of the read and is filled in from the germline J gene. V usage is TRBV7-9 and J usage is TRBJ2-5; D is ambiguous. The CDR3 contains 14 residues. Germline lookup yields CDR1 SEHNR and CDR2 FQNEAQ (reference sequence). The ends were cut back, 1 base at V and 2 bases at J, with 8 bases in the middle. The sequenced part of the CDR3 DNA is TGTGCCAGCAGCTTAGTTTTTAAACAAGAGACC. The encoded protein is CASSLVFKQET. The full CDR3 protein is CASSLVFKQETQYF. Combining the CDR3 with reference TRBV7-9 and TRBJ2-5 gives the whole variable domain DTGVSQNPRHKITKRGQNVTFRCDPISEHNRLYWYRQTLGQGPEFLTYFQNEAQLEKSRLLSDRFSAERPKGSFSTLEIQRTEQGDSAMYLCASSLVFKQETQYFGPGTRLLVL.

A note on this clone: Read coverage stops 3 residues before the CDR3 terminus; the germline J gene supplies the remainder. This rearrangement joins TRBV7-9 to TRBJ1-4; weak D call: TRBD1 (5 bases). Germline CDR1 SEHNR, CDR2 FQNEAQ (reference sequence). V lost 2 bases and J 0 bases, leaving 7 bases between the germline ends. The CDR3 totals 15 residues. Here the CDR3 reads CASSLTGATNEKLFF. CDR3 bases read: TGTGCCAGCAGCTTAACAGGTGCAACTAATGAAAAA.

CDR3 protein: CSAREPGKAYEQYF. The part of the CDR3 DNA that was read is TGCAGTGCTAGAGAGCCGGGGAAGGCCTACGAG. V and J are TRBV20-1 and TRBJ2-7, with D perhaps TRBD2 (5 bases). Read sequence stops 3 residues before the CDR3 end, and the germline J gene provides the missing end. Germline V CDR1 and CDR2: DFQATT, SNEGSKA (reference sequence). The length of the CDR3 is 14 residues. Trimming removed 0 bases at V and 2 bases at J, with 11 bases between.

A remark on this clone: Sequencing ends 3 residues short of the CDR3 end; the germline J gene provides the rest. V is TRBV18 and J is TRBJ1-1; D is unclear. This CDR3 region has 14 residues. Between the trimmed V and J ends, which lost 1 base and 1 base, there was a span of 7 bases. Per germline, CDR1 KGHSH and CDR2 LQKENI. CDR3 bases read: TGTGCCAGCTCACCACTTCAGAGGAACACTGAA. This sequence encodes CASSPLQRNTE. The complete CDR3 protein is CASSPLQRNTEAFF.

Turning to this clone: The read stops 3 residues short of the end of the CDR3; the missing end is completed from the germline J gene. V is TRBV12-3 or TRBV12-4 and J is TRBJ2-7; TRBD1 matches at 7 bases. V trimming: 3 bases; J trimming: 5 bases; junction bases outside the gene matches: 7. The CDR3 loop spans 14 amino acids. The CDR3 bases that were read are TGTGCCAGCAGTTTTTCAGGGGGAAGCGACGAG. Its protein is CASSFSGGSDE. The full CDR3 sequence reads CASSFSGGSDEQYF.

With respect to this clone: The CDR3 end lies 3 residues beyond the end of the read and is filled in from the germline J gene. The chain joins TRBV2 to TRBJ2-4, with D hard to call. Germline CDR1 reads SNHLY; CDR2 reads FYNNEI. There are 13 residues in the CDR3. V lost 6 bases, J lost 1 base, and 7 bases lay in between. The CDR3 sequence: CASRGEAKNIQYF. CDR3 DNA (partial): TGTGCCAGCAGGGGCGAGGCCAAAAACATT.

In the case of this clone: The read ends 3 residues early relative to the CDR3; the germline J gene fills the gap. This chain uses TRBV7-3 with TRBJ2-1; D call uncertain. This CDR3 region has 14 residues. CDR1 SGHTA and CDR2 FQGTGA come from the germline V gene. The V end lost 0 bases, the J end lost 0 bases, and 3 bases lay between the germline ends. The part of the CDR3 DNA that was read is TGTGCCAGCAGCTTAACAGGCTCCTACAATGAG. Its protein is CASSLTGSYNE. The entire CDR3 sequence reads CASSLTGSYNEQFF.

Regarding this clone: The DNA ends 3 residues before the CDR3 does, and the rest of the CDR3 is filled in from the germline J gene. The V gene is TRBV6-4, the J gene TRBJ2-2; no definite D call. CDR1 and CDR2 (germline): MRHNA, SNTAGT. The CDR3 extends over 13 amino acids. Trimming took off 2 bases at V and 3 bases at J, with 4 bases between the two ends. Partial CDR3 DNA: TGTGCCAGCAGTGACACTGACACCGGGGAG. Amino acid sequence: CASSDTDTGE. The entire CDR3 protein reads CASSDTDTGELFF.

Note on this clone: The read halts 3 residues ahead of the CDR3 end, with the missing end drawn from the germline J gene. The V and J genes are TRBV19 and TRBJ2-7, with 11 bases that match TRBD1. The CDR3 extends over 17 amino acids. V lost 6 bases and J lost 0; bases outside the gene matches: 10. CDR1 and CDR2 from the germline V gene are LNHDA and SQIVND (reference sequence). CDR3 DNA (partial): TGTGCCAGTAGCCTGGATCGAGGGACAGGGGGCTCCTACGAG. Translated, it gives CASSLDRGTGGSYE. The entire CDR3 reads CASSLDRGTGGSYEQYF.

Concerning this clone: The read is 3 residues too short to cover the CDR3 end, so that end is filled in from the germline J gene. The chain recombines TRBV29-1 with TRBJ1-4; the D gene is possibly TRBD1 (6 bases). CDR3 size: 14 residues. Per germline, CDR1 SQVTM and CDR2 ANQGSEA. CDR3 residues: CSAAEDRPNSPLFF. CDR3 bases read: TGCAGCGCCGCCGAGGACAGACCTAATTCACCA.

The CDR3 bases that were read are TGTGCCAGCAGTAGCGGGTCAACTAGCACAGATACG. Amino acid sequence: CASSSGSTSTDT. The whole CDR3 reads CASSSGSTSTDTQYF. The chain carries TRBV28 and TRBJ2-3; D perhaps matches TRBD2 (6 bases). The read ends 3 residues shy of where the CDR3 ends; the end is completed using the germline J gene. CDR3 size: 15 residues. V was shortened by 5 bases and J by 0 bases, with 12 bases between the two germline ends. Germline values: CDR1 MDHEN, CDR2 SYDVKM.

Note on this clone: Read sequence stops 3 residues before the CDR3 end, and the germline J gene provides the missing end. The rearrangement uses TRBV18 and TRBJ2-2; D might be TRBD1 (5 bases). This CDR3 contains 15 residues. Germline V gene data show CDR1 as KGHSH and CDR2 as LQKENI. The CDR3 reads CASSPPPAGANVLFF. CDR3 DNA, as far as it was read: TGTGCCAGCTCACCACCGCCAGCTGGGGCCAACGTG.

To note about this clone: From the germline J gene comes the end of the CDR3, since the read stops 3 residues before it. V and J are TRBV10-3 and TRBJ2-3; 9 bases align to TRBD1. CDR3 size: 14 residues. From germline, CDR1 is ENHRY and CDR2 SYGVKD. The CDR3 here is CAIRSGQGKETQYF. CDR3 bases read: TGTGCCATCAGATCGGGACAGGGTAAAGAGACG.

A note on this clone: The read gets to within 3 residues of the CDR3 end, and the germline J gene fills in the rest. The rearrangement uses TRBV5-1 and TRBJ2-7, with TRBD1 matching 9 bases. V lost 4 bases and J lost 2; bases outside the gene matches: 4. Germline CDR1 SGHRS, CDR2 YFSETQ. This CDR3 has 14 amino acids. The CDR3 loop is CASSQGDRAYEQYF. The sequenced part of the CDR3 DNA is TGCGCCAGCAGCCAGGGGGACAGGGCCTACGAG.

Regarding this clone: The missing CDR3 end, 3 residues past where the read stops, is filled in from the germline J gene. The V gene is TRBV20-1, the J gene TRBJ2-3; 7 bases are shared with TRBD2. Germline V lookup: CDR1 DFQATT, CDR2 SNEGSKA (reference sequence). Trimming at V came to 5 bases and at J to 0 bases, leaving 5 bases not matched to a gene. CDR3 length: 14 amino acids. The part of the CDR3 DNA that was read is TGCAGTGCTCCTGGACTAGGGAGCACAGATACG. The encoded protein is CSAPGLGSTDT. The entire CDR3 protein reads CSAPGLGSTDTQYF.

Comments on this clone: Coverage ceases 3 residues before the CDR3 finishes, and the germline J gene fills in the end. The gene calls are TRBV2 and TRBJ2-2, with D possibly TRBD2 on 6 matching bases. The CDR3 extends over 15 amino acids. Germline V CDR1 and CDR2: SNHLY, FYNNEI. The CDR3 DNA, read in part, is TGTGCCAGCAGTGAACGGGAGTCTGGGGCCAACGTG. This gives the protein CASSERESGANV. The CDR3, in full, reads CASSERESGANVLFF.

With respect to this clone: The read terminates 3 residues before the CDR3 end, so the remaining end is supplied by the germline J gene. V is TRBV28 and J is TRBJ2-5; 10 nucleotides agree with TRBD1. J was trimmed by 5 bases and V by 5 bases; bases with no gene match: 8. Germline V gene data show CDR1 as MDHEN and CDR2 as SYDVKM. This CDR3 contains 15 residues. CDR3 bases read: TGTGCCAGCAGTAGACGGGACAGGGGAGGCGAGACC. Residues: CASSRRDRGGET. The full CDR3 sequence reads CASSRRDRGGETQYF. The full variable domain, in which reference TRBV28 and TRBJ2-5 provide the parts outside the CDR3, is DVKVTQSSRYLVKRTGEKVFLECVQDMDHENMFWYRQDPGLGLRLIYFSYDVKMKEKGDIPEGYSVSREKKERFSLILESASTNQTSMYLCASSRRDRGGETQYFGPGTRLLVL.

In regard to this clone: Sequencing ends 3 residues short of the CDR3 end; the germline J gene provides the rest. The chain couples TRBV6-1 to TRBJ2-5; unclear D gene. This CDR3 spans 14 amino acids. Germline CDR1 MNHNS, CDR2 SASEGT. V was clipped by 4 bases and J by 3 bases, with 12 bases between them. CDR3 loop: CASSAPTVEETQYF. The covered CDR3 bases are TGTGCCAGCAGTGCACCGACTGTCGAAGAGACC.

A word on this clone: The missing CDR3 end, 3 residues past where the read stops, is filled in from the germline J gene. V is TRBV20-1 and J is TRBJ2-2; D may match TRBD1 or TRBD2 (6 bases each). The V gene's germline CDR1 is DFQATT and CDR2 SNEGSKA (reference sequence). The CDR3 totals 15 residues. CDR3 DNA, as far as it was read: TGCAGTGCTAGAGATGCGGGACAACTTAATTCACCG. Translation gives CSARDAGQLNSP. The entire CDR3 reads CSARDAGQLNSPLFF.

Concerning this clone: The read terminates 3 residues before the CDR3 end, so the remaining end is supplied by the germline J gene. V is TRBV7-9 and J is TRBJ1-5; maybe TRBD1 (5 bases). The germline V gene encodes CDR1 SEHNR and CDR2 FQNEAQ (reference sequence). Trimming shortened V by 5 bases and J by 3 bases, and 11 bases separated the two germline ends. The CDR3 consists of 14 residues. The sequenced CDR3 bases are TGTGCCAGCAGCCTAAAGGGGTTCAATCAGCCC. Encoded protein: CASSLKGFNQP. The CDR3 in its entirety is CASSLKGFNQPQHF.

In the case of this clone: The read finishes 3 residues shy of the CDR3 end, and the germline J gene is used to complete it. This chain joins TRBV10-1 and TRBJ2-7, with D possibly TRBD1 on 5 matching bases. Germline V lookup: CDR1 WNHNN, CDR2 SYGVQD (reference sequence). The CDR3 length is 14 residues. V lost 4 bases and J lost 5, with 15 bases in between. The CDR3 bases that were read are TGCGCCAGCAGTGGGGCCAGGGCAGATGACGAG. This encodes CASSGARADDE. The complete CDR3 sequence is CASSGARADDEQYF.